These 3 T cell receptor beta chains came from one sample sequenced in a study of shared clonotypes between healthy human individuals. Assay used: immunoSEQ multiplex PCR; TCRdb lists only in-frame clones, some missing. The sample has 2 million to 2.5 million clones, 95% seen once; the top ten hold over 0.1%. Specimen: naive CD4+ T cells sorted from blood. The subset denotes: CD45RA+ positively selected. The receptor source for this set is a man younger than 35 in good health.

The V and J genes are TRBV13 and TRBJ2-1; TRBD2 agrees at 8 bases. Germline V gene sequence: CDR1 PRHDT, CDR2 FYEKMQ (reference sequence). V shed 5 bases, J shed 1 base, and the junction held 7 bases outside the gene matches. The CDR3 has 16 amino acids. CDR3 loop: CASSTLSGNSYNEQFF. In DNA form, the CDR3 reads TGTGCCAGCAGCACACTTAGCGGGAATTCCTACAATGAGCAGTTCTTC.

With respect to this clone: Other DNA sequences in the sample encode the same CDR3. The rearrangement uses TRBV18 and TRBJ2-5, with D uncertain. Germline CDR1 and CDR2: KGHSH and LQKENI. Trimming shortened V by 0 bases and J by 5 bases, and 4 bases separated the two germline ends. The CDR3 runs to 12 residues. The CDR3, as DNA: TGTGCCAGCTCACCACCCTGGGAGACCCAGTACTTC. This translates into CASSPPWETQYF.

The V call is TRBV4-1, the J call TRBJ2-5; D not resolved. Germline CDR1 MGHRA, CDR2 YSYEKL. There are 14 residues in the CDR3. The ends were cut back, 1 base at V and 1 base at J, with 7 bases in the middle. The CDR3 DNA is TGCGCCAGCAGCCAAGCTTCGGCCCAAGAGACCCAGTACTTC. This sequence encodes CASSQASAQETQYF.